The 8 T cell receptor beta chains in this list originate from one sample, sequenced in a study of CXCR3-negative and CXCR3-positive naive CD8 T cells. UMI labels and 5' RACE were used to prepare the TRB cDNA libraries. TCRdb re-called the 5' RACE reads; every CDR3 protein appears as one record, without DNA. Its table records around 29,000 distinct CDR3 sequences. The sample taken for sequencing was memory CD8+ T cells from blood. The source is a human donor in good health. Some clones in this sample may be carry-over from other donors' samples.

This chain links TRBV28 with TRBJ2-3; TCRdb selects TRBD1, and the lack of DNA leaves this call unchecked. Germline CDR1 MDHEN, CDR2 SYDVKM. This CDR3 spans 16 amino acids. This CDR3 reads CASSFLTKGVTDTQYF.

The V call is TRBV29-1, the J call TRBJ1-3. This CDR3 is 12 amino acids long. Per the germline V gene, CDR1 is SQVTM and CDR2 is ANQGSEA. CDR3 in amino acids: CSVKVSGNTIYF. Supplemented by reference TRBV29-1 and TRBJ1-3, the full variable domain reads SAVISQKPSRDICQRGTSLTIQCQVDSQVTMMFWYRQQPGQSLTLIATANQGSEATYESGFVIDKFPISRPNLTFSTLTVSNMSPEDSSIYLCSVKVSGNTIYFGEGSWLTVV.

The CDR3 sequence: CASSLDGVDRGSTDTEAFF. The chain recombines TRBV11-2 with TRBJ1-1; TCRdb reports TRBD1, a call that lacks DNA to check it against. Per the germline V gene, CDR1 is SGHAT and CDR2 is FQNNGV. This CDR3 comprises 19 residues.

This CDR3 reads CASSGTGGYNSPLHF. The chain is built from TRBV9 and TRBJ1-6; the TCRdb D gene call, TRBD1, has no DNA to confirm it. Germline CDR1 reads SGDLS; CDR2 reads YYNGEE. The CDR3 totals 15 residues.

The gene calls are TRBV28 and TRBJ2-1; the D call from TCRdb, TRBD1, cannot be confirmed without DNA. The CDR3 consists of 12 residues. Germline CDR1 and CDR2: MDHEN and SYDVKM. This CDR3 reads CALNGPGNEQFF.

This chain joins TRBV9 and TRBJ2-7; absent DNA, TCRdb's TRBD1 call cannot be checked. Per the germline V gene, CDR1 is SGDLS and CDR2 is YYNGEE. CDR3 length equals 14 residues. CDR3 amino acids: CASSVDRGGDEQYF.

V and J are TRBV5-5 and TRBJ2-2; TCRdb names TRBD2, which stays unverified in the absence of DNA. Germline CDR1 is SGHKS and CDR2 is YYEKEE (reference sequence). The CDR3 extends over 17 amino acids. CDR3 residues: CASSTGLAGGRTRELFF.

The chain's CDR3 is CASSLRDRLWEQYF. The V and J genes are TRBV28 and TRBJ2-7; TCRdb selects TRBD2, and the lack of DNA leaves this call unchecked. This CDR3 has 14 amino acids. The germline V gene encodes CDR1 MDHEN and CDR2 SYDVKM.